This entry lists 18 T cell receptor beta chains sequenced from one sample in a study of cytomegalovirus exposure and HLA in healthy donors. The study ran its PCR with 60 Vbeta and 13 Jbeta primers. Here immunoSEQ multiplex PCR was the method, and the copy in TCRdb shows in-frame clones only, minus some. The table lists 200,000 or so clones. Sample: PBMCs. These receptor sequences come from a boy between 10 and 17 years old in good health and CMV-seronegative.

The chain combines TRBV30 with TRBJ2-7; no reliable D call. The V gene's germline CDR1 is GTSNPN and CDR2 SVGIG (reference sequence). The V end was cut by 1 base, the J end by 6 bases, with 16 bases between. This CDR3 is built from 14 residues. As DNA, the CDR3 is TGTGCCTGGAGTGCCCCTCCCCTCCTCGGCGAGCAGTACTTC. Translation: CAWSAPPLLGEQYF.

The V call is TRBV19, the J call TRBJ1-3; D gene ambiguous. The CDR3 is 15 amino acids. CDR1 and CDR2 from the germline V gene are LNHDA and SQIVND (reference sequence). V dropped 7 bases and J dropped 1 base, with 14 bases sitting between them. The CDR3 DNA reads TGTGCCAGTATCCCTGGTGACGGGTCTGGAAACACCATATATTTT. Encoded protein: CASIPGDGSGNTIYF.

The rearrangement links TRBV6-5 to TRBJ2-1, with 10 bases lining up with TRBD2. The CDR3 spans 14 residues. CDR1 and CDR2 (germline): MNHEY, SVGAGI. The V and J ends lost 4 bases and 8 bases, in that order; junction bases with no gene match: 5. CDR3 protein: CASSLIAGGHEQFF. The CDR3 nucleotides read TGTGCCAGCAGTTTAATAGCGGGGGGCCATGAGCAGTTCTTC.

The chain employs TRBV4-1 and TRBJ2-1; TRBD1 matches 8 bases. Trimming removed 5 bases from V and 7 bases from J; junction bases left unmatched: 13. The CDR3 has 16 residues. Germline lookup yields CDR1 MGHRA and CDR2 YSYEKL. CDR3 bases: TGCGCCAGCAGCGAAACGGCGGGGACAGGTGTTAATGAGCAGTTCTTC. This gives the protein CASSETAGTGVNEQFF.

The chain carries TRBV18 and TRBJ2-2; 7 bases line up with TRBD2. Germline-derived CDR1 and CDR2 are KGHSH and LQKENI. This CDR3 contains 15 residues. Losses at the gene ends were 3 bases for V and 3 bases for J; bases not matched to a gene: 4. The CDR3, as DNA: TGTGCCAGCTCACCGTTGGGAGGGGACACCGGGGAGCTGTTTTTT. Translation: CASSPLGGDTGELFF. Full variable domain (outside the CDR3, taken from reference TRBV18 and TRBJ2-2): NAGVMQNPRHLVRRRGQEARLRCSPMKGHSHVYWYRQLPEEGLKFMVYLQKENIIDESGMPKERFSAEFPKEGPSILRIQQVVRGDSAAYFCASSPLGGDTGELFFGEGSRLTVL.

The V and J genes are TRBV7-2 and TRBJ1-2, with TRBD1 as a possible D gene (6 bases). The CDR3 spans 15 residues. Trimming left V 4 bases short and J 2 bases short, with 14 bases between. Germline CDR1 reads SGHTA; CDR2 reads FQGNSA. CDR3 nucleotide sequence: TGTGCCAGCAGCTACTCACAGGGACGGAACTATGGCTACACCTTC. The encoded protein is CASSYSQGRNYGYTF.

The V gene is TRBV1, the J gene TRBJ2-1; the table names TRBD2, a call not compared with the DNA. TRBV1 is a pseudogene. This CDR3 is built from 16 residues. As DNA, the CDR3 is TGCACCAGCAGCTCTCCTGAGACTAGCGGGGGAATTAGGCAGTTCTTC. Protein product: CTSSSPETSGGIRQFF.

V is TRBV6-5 and J is TRBJ2-7, with a tentative D call TRBD2 (5 bases). CDR3 size: 14 residues. The ends were cut back, 6 bases at V and 2 bases at J, with 14 bases in the middle. Germline lookup yields CDR1 MNHEY and CDR2 SVGAGI. This chain's CDR3 is CASRATSGTYEQYF. CDR3 DNA sequence: TGTGCCAGCAGAGCAACTAGTGGGACCTACGAGCAGTACTTC.

The CDR3 sequence: CASSLAHRVDEQYF. The CDR3, as DNA: TGTGCCAGCAGCTTGGCCCACAGGGTTGACGAGCAGTACTTC. The chain employs TRBV5-4 and TRBJ2-7; D is possibly TRBD1 (6 bases). This CDR3 contains 14 residues. Germline-derived CDR1 and CDR2 are SGHNT and YYREEE (reference sequence). V was pared by 0 bases and J by 5 bases, with 12 bases between.

This sequence joins TRBV19 and TRBJ1-6, with D perhaps TRBD1 (5 bases). Germline CDR1 and CDR2: LNHDA and SQIVND (reference sequence). This CDR3 is built from 15 residues. The ends were cut back, 6 bases at V and 5 bases at J, with 14 bases in the middle. Here the CDR3 reads CASSPPGIDNSPLHF. The CDR3 nucleotides are TGTGCCAGTAGCCCACCAGGGATTGATAATTCACCCCTCCACTTT.

V and J are TRBV19 and TRBJ2-1; D not certain. CDR1 is LNHDA and CDR2 is SQIVND in the germline V gene (reference sequence). V lost 7 bases and J lost 5, with 18 bases in between. The CDR3 extends over 15 amino acids. DNA for the CDR3: TGTGCCAGTAATCCCGGTGGAGACTGGAACAATGAGCAGTTCTTC. This gives the protein CASNPGGDWNNEQFF.

The chain combines TRBV7-3 with TRBJ2-3; 11 bases map to TRBD2. The CDR3 is made up of 18 amino acids. V lost 0 bases and J lost 0; bases outside the gene matches: 5. CDR1 is SGHTA and CDR2 is FQGTGA in the germline V gene. The CDR3 sequence: CASSLTATSGTSTDTQYF. The CDR3 nucleotides are TGTGCCAGCAGCTTAACCGCGACTAGCGGGACAAGCACAGATACGCAGTATTTT.

The chain couples TRBV18 to TRBJ1-2; no firm D call. Germline V CDR1 and CDR2: KGHSH, LQKENI. Trimming took off 2 bases at V and 7 bases at J, with 8 bases between the two ends. The CDR3 covers 12 residues. The CDR3 DNA reads TGTGCCAGCTCACCAGGAGGCGGTGGCTACACCTTC. Translating it yields CASSPGGGGYTF. Full variable domain (outside the CDR3, taken from reference TRBV18 and TRBJ1-2): NAGVMQNPRHLVRRRGQEARLRCSPMKGHSHVYWYRQLPEEGLKFMVYLQKENIIDESGMPKERFSAEFPKEGPSILRIQQVVRGDSAAYFCASSPGGGGYTFGSGTRLTVV.

The J gene is TRBJ1-2, the V gene TRBV7-2; maybe TRBD1 (5 bases). V shed 1 base and J shed 4 bases, with 16 bases lying between them. Germline loops: CDR1 SGHTA, CDR2 FQGNSA. The CDR3 is 16 residues long. CDR3 protein: CASSLGGQLKIYGYTF. The CDR3 bases are TGTGCCAGCAGCTTAGGGGGCCAGCTCAAGATCTATGGCTACACCTTC.

Concerning this clone itself: This specimen includes other DNA sequences encoding the same CDR3. The chain combines TRBV18 with TRBJ1-2, with 7 nucleotides matching TRBD1. J gave up 2 bases and V 6 bases, and 3 bases lay outside the gene matches. The CDR3 loop spans 13 amino acids. The germline V gene has CDR1 KGHSH and CDR2 LQKENI. The CDR3: CASSPGQNYGYTF. In nucleotides, the CDR3 is TGTGCCAGCTCGCCGGGACAGAACTATGGCTACACCTTC.

The chain joins TRBV19 to TRBJ1-4; D remains unclear. This CDR3 is built from 16 residues. Trimming removed 3 bases from V and 0 bases from J, with 11 bases in between. Germline V gene lookup returns CDR1 LNHDA and CDR2 SQIVND (reference sequence). The CDR3 protein is CASSMWGGPTNEKLFF. CDR3 coding DNA: TGTGCCAGTAGTATGTGGGGAGGCCCAACTAATGAAAAACTGTTTTTT.

The chain carries TRBV9 and TRBJ1-1; no clear D gene. With 3 bases removed from V and 4 bases from J, the gap between germline ends came to 13 bases. The germline V gene has CDR1 SGDLS and CDR2 YYNGEE. The CDR3 is 14 residues long. CDR3 coding DNA: TGTGCCAGCAGCGGCGCGGAGGGCGGCACTGAAGCTTTCTTT. It specifies CASSGAEGGTEAFF.

The chain's CDR3 is CASSQVESRESGELFF. For the CDR3, the DNA is TGTGCCAGCAGCCAAGTTGAGAGTAGGGAGTCCGGGGAGCTGTTTTTT. V is TRBV4-2 and J is TRBJ2-2; a possible D gene is TRBD2 (5 bases). Trimming removed 1 base at V and 6 bases at J, with 15 bases between. CDR1 is LGHNA, CDR2 YNFKEQ, per germline. The CDR3 totals 16 residues.